This T cell receptor (beta chain) stems from a study of Ad26.COV2.S vaccination and SARS-CoV-2 variants. Germline V gives CDR1 MRHNA, CDR2 SNTAGT. The CDR3 is made up of 15 amino acids. J lost 5 bases, V lost 6 bases, and 7 bases had no gene match. This clone turned up a few times. Treatment: over 15 received Ad26.COV2.S at low or high dose, single or two shots; 5 received placebo; per-sample allocation not given. The study sampled participants on day 63 after the first vaccine or placebo injection. Boston provided a donor who was an adult aged 18-55 years. TCRdb's table, derived via immunoSEQ multiplex PCR, lists solely in-frame clones and lacks some. The data hold 440,000 or so clones, with 80% to 95% observed a single time.

V and J are TRBV6-4 and TRBJ2-5, with TRBD1 identical over 12 bases. This receptor was taken from a person between 18 and 59 years old who received the Ad26.COV2.S COVID-19 vaccine or a placebo. Sequences were derived from peripheral blood, sampled in a trial of Ad26.COV2.S vaccine versus placebo. The DNA for the CDR3 is TGTGCCAGCAGCCCCGGGACAGGGGGCACGGAGACCCAGTACTTC. Its translation is CASSPGTGGTETQYF.